The source of this T cell receptor beta chain is a study of blood T cell repertoires in COVID-19 (dated by TCRdb to 2019 to 2021). About the investigation overall: Samples covering the acute and convalescent phases of COVID-19 were provided by collaborators in the United States, Italy and Spain. The prospective study material was composed of cDNA or gDNA derived from T cells, B-cell-depleted T cells, or PBMCs. Deeply sampled blood TCRbeta repertoires from subjects exposed to, actively infected with, or recovered from COVID-19 were included in the dataset. The repertoires were released in a freely available public database meant as a resource for research on the immune response to SARS-CoV-2. The samples were drawn from two sources: the first 160 participants of the ongoing ImmuneRACE study, and 1,200 or so subjects contributed by 6 global collaborators. The sample metadata nearly always contained a de-identified subject ID, COVID-19 status, age in years and sex. Where HLA class I and class II types were available, the types were taken from metadata supplied by the sample provider, not from assay-based typing.

TCRbeta CDR3 regions were amplified from genomic DNA by means of the immunoSEQ Assay, a bias-controlled multiplex PCR. In the source study's methods: Within the assay, amplification of reference gene primers was used to estimate how many nucleated cells each sample contained. To quantify the absolute abundance of each unique TCRbeta CDR3 rearrangement, sequence reads were collapsed and filtered. For each sample, productive Simpson clonality was calculated as the square root of Simpson's diversity index over productive rearrangements. Not all clones reach the TCRdb copy of this immuneACCESS table, which keeps in-frame sequences only. Checked studies attribute under half of the gap to unresolved V genes and leave the rest unexplained. V, J and clone size are those of that table, while D and trimming were read from the DNA. The sample contains 30,000 to 45,000 clones, 70% to 90% of them found a single time. 15% to 20% of the sample is taken by the ten largest.

With regard to this clone: No cognate antigen has been identified for it. Compared with germline, one end of the junction differs, possibly owing to a read error.

Beyond this particular receptor, the publication reports: How much clinical and demographic metadata was included differed by source and by participant, and the metadata was provided uncurated.

Collaborating institutions collected whole blood in K2EDTA tubes following their own protocols. Collaborator samples were shipped for TCRbeta analysis as frozen whole blood, isolated PBMCs, or DNA extracted from either sample type. Sequenced input: peripheral blood. This sequence originates from a man in his sixties or seventies with acute or convalescent COVID-19.

The CDR3 protein: CASSLLPGQGWIF. The DNA reads TGTGCCAGCAGCTTGCTTCCGGGACAGGGCTGGATCTTC. The sequence is built from TRBV7-2 and TRBJ2-1; 9 bases in between match TRBD1. Counted from cysteine to phenylalanine, this CDR3 has 13 amino acids. Here the CDR3 DNA is all that survives: 39 bases in frame from base 1. Sequences SGHTA (CDR1) and FQGNSA (CDR2) are obtained from the germline V gene.